This T cell receptor beta chain was sequenced during a study of T-cell memory formation after mild COVID-19. Findings and limits, study-wide: That cross-reactive memory joined was suggested by some responding clones appearing in pre-infection memory. Clones which contracted sat mainly in CM and EM if CD4+, and in EMRA if CD8+.

Constant-segment primers and 5'RACE yielded cDNA libraries for TCR alpha and TCR beta, each carrying sample barcodes and UMIs. MiXCR, applied by TCRdb to the 5' RACE reads, yields one record per CDR3 protein. The sample lists about 420,000 distinct CDR3 sequences; about a quarter were seen once. A remark on this clonotype: Its cognate antigen is unknown.

This CDR3 is 14 amino acids long. The V gene's germline CDR1 is PRHDT and CDR2 FYEKMQ (reference sequence). V shed 5 bases and J shed 4 bases, with 14 bases lying between them. This clonotype originated in an adult woman who had mild COVID-19 (a few samples of this study predate the infection). Cell type and time point are not known. The sample consisted of PBMCs or a T cell subset sorted from them (not recorded which). This chain links TRBV13 with TRBJ1-1, with D possibly matching TRBD1 (6 bases). This CDR3 reads CASSGKGGVTEAFF. The CDR3 coding sequence is TGTGCCAGCAGCGGAAAGGGGGGGGTCACTGAAGCTTTCTTT. Drawing the rest from reference TRBV13 and TRBJ1-1, the complete variable domain is AAGVIQSPRHLIKEKRETATLKCYPIPRHDTVYWYQQGPGQDPQFLISFYEKMQSDKGSIPDRFSAQQFSDYHSELNMSSLELGDSALYFCASSGKGGVTEAFFGQGTRLTVV.